This T cell receptor (beta chain) was sequenced in a study of blood T cell repertoires in COVID-19. Study background: Acute and convalescent COVID-19 samples came from the United States, Italy and Spain.

The assay was immunoSEQ multiplex PCR, and TCRdb's table has in-frame clones only and misses some. This table holds more than 300,000 clones, 83% found once. Germline trimming cut 0 bases from V and 8 bases from J; bases unmatched to any gene: 4. The germline V gene has CDR1 SNHLY and CDR2 FYNNEI. The CDR3 has 17 amino acids. This clonotype was obtained from a woman between 50 and 59 years old who had recovered from COVID-19. The genes are TRBV2 and TRBJ2-1, with 16 bases aligning to TRBD2. The sequenced sample was PBMCs or T cells enriched from blood (not recorded which). For the CDR3, the DNA is TGTGCCAGCAGTGAAGCCGGGACTAGCGGGGGGGCTCATGAGCAGTTCTTC. Translating it yields CASSEAGTSGGAHEQFF.